The sequence of this TCR beta chain was determined in a study of beta chain features in type 1 diabetes. The entirety of the isolated RNA underwent reverse transcription, so expressed TCRB transcripts were sequenced. The repertoire was sequenced with immunoSEQ multiplex PCR; TCRdb's copy has only in-frame clones and lacks some. The table records fewer than 550,000 clones, roughly 11% of them present only once. The V end was cut by 1 base, the J end by 4 bases, with 9 bases between. This CDR3 contains 14 residues. Germline lookup yields CDR1 SGHTA and CDR2 FQGTGA. The rearrangement links TRBV7-3 to TRBJ2-3; D call uncertain. The sequenced sample consisted of naive CD4+ T cells from blood. This receptor was obtained from a woman aged 18-30 years in good health. In DNA form, the CDR3 reads TGTGCCAGCAGCTTAAACAGAGTTCCAGATACGCAGTATTTT. Translation: CASSLNRVPDTQYF.